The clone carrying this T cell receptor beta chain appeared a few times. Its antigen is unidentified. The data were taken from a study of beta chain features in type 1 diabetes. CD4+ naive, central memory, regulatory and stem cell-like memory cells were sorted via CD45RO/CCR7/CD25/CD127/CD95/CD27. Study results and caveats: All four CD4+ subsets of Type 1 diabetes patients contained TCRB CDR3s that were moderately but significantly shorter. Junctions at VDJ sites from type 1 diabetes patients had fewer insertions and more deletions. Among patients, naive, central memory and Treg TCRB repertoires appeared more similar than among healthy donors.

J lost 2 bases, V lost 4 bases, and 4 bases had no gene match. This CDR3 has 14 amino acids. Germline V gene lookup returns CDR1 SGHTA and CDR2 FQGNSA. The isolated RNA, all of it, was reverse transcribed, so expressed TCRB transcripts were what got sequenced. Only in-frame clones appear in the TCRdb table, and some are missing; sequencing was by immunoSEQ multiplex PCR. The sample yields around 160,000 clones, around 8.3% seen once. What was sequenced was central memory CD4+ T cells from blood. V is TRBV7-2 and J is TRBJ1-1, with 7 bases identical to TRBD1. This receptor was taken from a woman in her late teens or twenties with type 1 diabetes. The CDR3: CASSSRTGNTEAFF. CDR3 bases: TGTGCCAGCAGCTCCAGGACAGGCAACACTGAAGCTTTCTTT.